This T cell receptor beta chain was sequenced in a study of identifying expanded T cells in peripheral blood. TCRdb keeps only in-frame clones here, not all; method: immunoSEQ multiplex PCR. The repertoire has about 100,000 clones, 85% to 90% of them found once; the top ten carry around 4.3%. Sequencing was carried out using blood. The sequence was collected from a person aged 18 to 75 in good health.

Written as DNA, the CDR3 is TGTGCCAGCAGCGTAGGTTCAAGCTGGGGGGTCTCTGGAAACACCATATATTTT. Protein product: CASSVGSSWGVSGNTIYF. The chain has TRBV9 and TRBJ1-3; tentative D call: TRBD1 (5 bases). The CDR3 length is 18 residues. Trimming left V 0 bases short and J 0 bases short, with 16 bases between. CDR1 and CDR2 from the germline V gene are SGDLS and YYNGEE.